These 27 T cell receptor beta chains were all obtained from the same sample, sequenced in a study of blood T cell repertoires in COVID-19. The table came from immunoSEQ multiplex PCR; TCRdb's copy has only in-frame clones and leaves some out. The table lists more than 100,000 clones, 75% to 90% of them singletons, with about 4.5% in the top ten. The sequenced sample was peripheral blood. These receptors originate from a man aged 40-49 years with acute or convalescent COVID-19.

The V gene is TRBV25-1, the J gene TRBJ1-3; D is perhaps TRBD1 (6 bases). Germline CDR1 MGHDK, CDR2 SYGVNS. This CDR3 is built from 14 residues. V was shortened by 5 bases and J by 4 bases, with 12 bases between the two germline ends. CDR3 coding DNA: TGTGCCAGCAGTAAACAGGGTTACGGAAACACCATATATTTT. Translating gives CASSKQGYGNTIYF. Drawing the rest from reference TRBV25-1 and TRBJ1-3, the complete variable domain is EADIYQTPRYLVIGTGKKITLECSQTMGHDKMYWYQQDPGMELHLIHYSYGVNSTEKGDLSSESTVSRIRTEHFPLTLESARPSHTSQYLCASSKQGYGNTIYFGEGSWLTVV.

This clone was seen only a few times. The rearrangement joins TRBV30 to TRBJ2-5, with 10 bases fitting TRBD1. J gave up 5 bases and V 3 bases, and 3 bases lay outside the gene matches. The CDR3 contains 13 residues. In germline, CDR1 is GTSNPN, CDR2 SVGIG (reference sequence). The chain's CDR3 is CAWRDRGLETQYF. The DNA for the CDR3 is TGTGCCTGGAGAGACAGGGGGCTCGAGACCCAGTACTTC.

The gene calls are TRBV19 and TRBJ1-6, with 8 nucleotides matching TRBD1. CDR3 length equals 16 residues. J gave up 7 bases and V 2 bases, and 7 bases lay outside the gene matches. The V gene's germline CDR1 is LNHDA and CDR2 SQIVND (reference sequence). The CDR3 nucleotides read TGTGCCAGTAGTATATGGGCAGGGGGCGAGAATTCACCCCTCCACTTT. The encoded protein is CASSIWAGGENSPLHF.

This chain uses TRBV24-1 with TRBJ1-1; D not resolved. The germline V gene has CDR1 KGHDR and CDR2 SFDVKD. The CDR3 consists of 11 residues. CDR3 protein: CFERVNTEAFF. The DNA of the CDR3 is TGTTTCGAGCGGGTAAACACTGAAGCTTTCTTT.

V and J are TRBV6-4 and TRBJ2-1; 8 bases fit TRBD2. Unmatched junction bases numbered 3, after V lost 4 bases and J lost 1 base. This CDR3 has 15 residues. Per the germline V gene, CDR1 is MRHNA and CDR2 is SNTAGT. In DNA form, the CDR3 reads TGTGCCAGCAGTGCGGCTAGCGGGTCCTACAATGAGCAGTTCTTC. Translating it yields CASSAASGSYNEQFF.

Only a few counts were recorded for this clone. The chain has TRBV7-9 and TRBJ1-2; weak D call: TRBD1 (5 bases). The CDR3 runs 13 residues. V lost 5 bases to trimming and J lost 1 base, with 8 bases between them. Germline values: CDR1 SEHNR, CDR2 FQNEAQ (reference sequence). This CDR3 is CASSKDSNYGYTF. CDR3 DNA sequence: TGTGCCAGCAGCAAAGACAGTAACTATGGCTACACCTTC. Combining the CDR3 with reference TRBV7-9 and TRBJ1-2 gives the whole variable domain DTGVSQNPRHKITKRGQNVTFRCDPISEHNRLYWYRQTLGQGPEFLTYFQNEAQLEKSRLLSDRFSAERPKGSFSTLEIQRTEQGDSAMYLCASSKDSNYGYTFGSGTRLTVV.

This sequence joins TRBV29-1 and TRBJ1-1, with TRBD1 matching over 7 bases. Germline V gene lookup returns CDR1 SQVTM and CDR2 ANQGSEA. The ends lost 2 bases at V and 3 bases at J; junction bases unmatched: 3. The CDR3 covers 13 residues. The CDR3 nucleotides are TGCAGCGTTGAAATTCAGGGGGACACTGAAGCTTTCTTT. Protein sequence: CSVEIQGDTEAFF.

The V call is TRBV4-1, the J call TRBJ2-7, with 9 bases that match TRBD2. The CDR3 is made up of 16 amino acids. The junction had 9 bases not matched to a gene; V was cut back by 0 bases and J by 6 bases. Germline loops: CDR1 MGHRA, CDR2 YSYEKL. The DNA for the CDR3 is TGCGCCAGCAGCCAAGATATGGGACTAGCTACTCTCGAGCAGTACTTC. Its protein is CASSQDMGLATLEQYF.

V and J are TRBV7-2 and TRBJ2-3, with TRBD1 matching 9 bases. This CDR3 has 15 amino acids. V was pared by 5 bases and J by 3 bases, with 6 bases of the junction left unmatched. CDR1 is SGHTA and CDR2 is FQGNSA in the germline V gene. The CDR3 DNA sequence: TGTGCCAGCAGCGTAGACAGGGGGTTTACAGATACGCAGTATTTT. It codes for CASSVDRGFTDTQYF.

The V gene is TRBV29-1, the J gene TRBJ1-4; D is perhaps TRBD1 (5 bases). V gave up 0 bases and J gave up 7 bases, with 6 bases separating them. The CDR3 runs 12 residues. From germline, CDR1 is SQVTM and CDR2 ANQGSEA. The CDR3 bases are TGCAGCGTTGAAGACGGGGGTGAAAAACTGTTTTTT. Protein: CSVEDGGEKLFF.

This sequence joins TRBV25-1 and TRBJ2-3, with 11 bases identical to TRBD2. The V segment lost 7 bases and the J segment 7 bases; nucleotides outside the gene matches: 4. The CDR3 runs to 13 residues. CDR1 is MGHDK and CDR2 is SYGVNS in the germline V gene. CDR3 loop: CASIAGGPNTQYF. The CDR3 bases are TGTGCCAGCATAGCGGGAGGGCCCAATACGCAGTATTTT. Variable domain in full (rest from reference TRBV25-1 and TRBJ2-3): EADIYQTPRYLVIGTGKKITLECSQTMGHDKMYWYQQDPGMELHLIHYSYGVNSTEKGDLSSESTVSRIRTEHFPLTLESARPSHTSQYLCASIAGGPNTQYFGPGTRLTVL.

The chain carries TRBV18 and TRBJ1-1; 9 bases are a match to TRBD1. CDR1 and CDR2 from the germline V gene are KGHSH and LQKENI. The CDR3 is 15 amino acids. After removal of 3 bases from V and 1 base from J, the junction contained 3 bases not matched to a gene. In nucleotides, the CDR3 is TGTGCCAGCTCACCCCTGGGACAGGGGAACACTGAAGCTTTCTTT. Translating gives CASSPLGQGNTEAFF.

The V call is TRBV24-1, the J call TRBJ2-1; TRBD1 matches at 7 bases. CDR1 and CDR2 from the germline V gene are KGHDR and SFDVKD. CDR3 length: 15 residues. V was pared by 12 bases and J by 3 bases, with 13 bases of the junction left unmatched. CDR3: CASSGQGDLYNEQFF. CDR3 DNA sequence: TGTGCCTCCTCCGGGCAGGGGGATCTCTACAATGAGCAGTTCTTC.

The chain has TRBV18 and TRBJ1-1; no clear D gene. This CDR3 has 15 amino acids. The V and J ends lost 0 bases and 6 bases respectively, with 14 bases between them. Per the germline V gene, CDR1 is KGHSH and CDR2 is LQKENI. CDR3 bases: TGTGCCAGCTCACCACCGTGGGGTAGCGATGCTGAAGCTTTCTTT. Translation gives CASSPPWGSDAEAFF.

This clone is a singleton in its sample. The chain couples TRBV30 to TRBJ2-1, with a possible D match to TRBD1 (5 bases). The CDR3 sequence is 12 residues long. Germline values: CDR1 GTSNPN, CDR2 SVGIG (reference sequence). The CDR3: CASRGVLNEQFF. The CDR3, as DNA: TGTGCTTCAAGGGGCGTTCTCAATGAGCAGTTCTTC.

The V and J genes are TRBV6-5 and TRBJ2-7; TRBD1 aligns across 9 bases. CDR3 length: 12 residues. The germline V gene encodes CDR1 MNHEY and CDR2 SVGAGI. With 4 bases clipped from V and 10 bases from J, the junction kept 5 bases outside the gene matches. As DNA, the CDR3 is TGTGCCAGCAGTTTGGACAGGGGAAGACAGTACTTC. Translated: CASSLDRGRQYF.

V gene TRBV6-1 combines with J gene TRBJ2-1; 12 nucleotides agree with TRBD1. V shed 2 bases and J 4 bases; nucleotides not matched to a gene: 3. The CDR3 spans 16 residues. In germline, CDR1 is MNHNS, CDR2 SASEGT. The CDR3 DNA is TGTGCCAGCAGTGAACCGGGACAGGGGGCTTACAATGAGCAGTTCTTC. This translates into CASSEPGQGAYNEQFF.

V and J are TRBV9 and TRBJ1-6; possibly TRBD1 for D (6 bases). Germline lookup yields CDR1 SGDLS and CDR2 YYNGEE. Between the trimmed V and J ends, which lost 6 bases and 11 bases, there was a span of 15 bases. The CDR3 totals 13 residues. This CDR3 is CASTRGEGPPLHF. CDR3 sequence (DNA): TGTGCCAGCACCAGGGGAGAGGGTCCACCCCTCCACTTT.

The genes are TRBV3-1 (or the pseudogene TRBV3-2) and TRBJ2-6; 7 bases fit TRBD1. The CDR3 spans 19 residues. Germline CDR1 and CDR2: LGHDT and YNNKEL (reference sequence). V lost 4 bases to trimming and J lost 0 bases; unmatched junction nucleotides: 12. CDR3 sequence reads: CASSLLHRGLGSGANVLTF. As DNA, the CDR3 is TGTGCCAGCAGCCTTCTCCACAGGGGATTGGGCTCTGGGGCCAACGTCCTGACTTTC.

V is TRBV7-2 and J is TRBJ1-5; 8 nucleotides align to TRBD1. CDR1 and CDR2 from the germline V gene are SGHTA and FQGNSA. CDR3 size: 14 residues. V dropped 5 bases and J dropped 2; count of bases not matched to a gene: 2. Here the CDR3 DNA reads TGTGCCAGCAGCATGACAGGGGGCAATCAGCCCCAGCATTTT. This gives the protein CASSMTGGNQPQHF.

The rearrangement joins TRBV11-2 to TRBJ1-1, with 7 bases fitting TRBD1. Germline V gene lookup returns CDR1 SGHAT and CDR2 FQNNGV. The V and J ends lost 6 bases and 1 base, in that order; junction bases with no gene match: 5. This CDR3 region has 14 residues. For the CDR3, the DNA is TGTGCCAGCAGTAAAACAGGGGCGAACACTGAAGCTTTCTTT. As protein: CASSKTGANTEAFF.

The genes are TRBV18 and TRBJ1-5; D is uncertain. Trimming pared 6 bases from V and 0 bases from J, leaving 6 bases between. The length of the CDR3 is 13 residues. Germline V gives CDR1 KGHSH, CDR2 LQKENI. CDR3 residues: CASSEYSNQPQHF. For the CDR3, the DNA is TGTGCCAGCTCGGAGTATAGCAATCAGCCCCAGCATTTT.

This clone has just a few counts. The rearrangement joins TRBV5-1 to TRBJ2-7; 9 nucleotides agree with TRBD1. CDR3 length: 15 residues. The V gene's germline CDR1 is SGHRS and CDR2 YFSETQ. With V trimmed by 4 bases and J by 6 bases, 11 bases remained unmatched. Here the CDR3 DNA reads TGCGCCAGCAGCCAGGGACAGGGTAGGGCTAGCGAGCAGTACTTC. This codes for CASSQGQGRASEQYF. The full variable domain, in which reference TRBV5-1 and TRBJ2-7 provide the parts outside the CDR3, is KAGVTQTPRYLIKTRGQQVTLSCSPISGHRSVSWYQQTPGQGLQFLFEYFSETQRNKGNFPGRFSGRQFSNSRSEMNVSTLELGDSALYLCASSQGQGRASEQYFGPGTRLTVT.

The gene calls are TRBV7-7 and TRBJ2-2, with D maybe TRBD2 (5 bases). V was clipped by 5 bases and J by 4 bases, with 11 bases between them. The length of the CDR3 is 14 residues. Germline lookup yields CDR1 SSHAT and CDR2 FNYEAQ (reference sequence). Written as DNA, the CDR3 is TGTGCCAGCAGCCTCAGTCGGGGCACCGGGGAGCTGTTTTTT. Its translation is CASSLSRGTGELFF.

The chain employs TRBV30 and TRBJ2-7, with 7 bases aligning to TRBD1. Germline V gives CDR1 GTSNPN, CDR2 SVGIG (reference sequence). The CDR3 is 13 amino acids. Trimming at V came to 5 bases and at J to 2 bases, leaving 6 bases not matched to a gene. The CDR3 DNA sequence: TGTGCCTGGGACGGGGACAGCGCCTACGAGCAGTACTTC. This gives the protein CAWDGDSAYEQYF.

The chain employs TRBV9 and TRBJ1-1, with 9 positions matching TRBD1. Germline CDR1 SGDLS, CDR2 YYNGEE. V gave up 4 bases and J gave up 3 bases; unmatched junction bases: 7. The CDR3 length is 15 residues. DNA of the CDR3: TGTGCCAGCAGCCTTTTACAGGGGGCGGACACTGAAGCTTTCTTT. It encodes CASSLLQGADTEAFF. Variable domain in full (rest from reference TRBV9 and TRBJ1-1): DSGVTQTPKHLITATGQRVTLRCSPRSGDLSVYWYQQSLDQGLQFLIQYYNGEERAKGNILERFSAQQFPDLHSELNLSSLELGDSALYFCASSLLQGADTEAFFGQGTRLTVV.

The CDR3 DNA sequence: TGTGCCAGCAGAGACAGTCCCTCTGGAAACACCATATATTTT. It yields the protein CASRDSPSGNTIYF. The chain uses TRBV6-5 and TRBJ1-3, with D maybe TRBD1 (5 bases). V was shortened by 6 bases and J by 0 bases, with 9 bases between the two germline ends. Germline CDR1 reads MNHEY; CDR2 reads SVGAGI. The CDR3 runs to 14 residues.